These T cell receptor beta chains were read from a single sample in a study of T-cell memory formation after mild COVID-19. TCRdb redid the calling of the 5' RACE reads with MiXCR, one entry per CDR3 protein. The sample has about 290,000 distinct CDR3 sequences; around a sixth are singletons. Material: PBMCs or a T cell subset sorted from them (not recorded which). These receptors were taken from a man between 18 and 29 years old who had mild COVID-19 (a few samples of this study predate the infection). Cell type and time point are not known. Each CDR3 is given with its conserved first and last residue. The D gene is left open where the match is weak. Where a row states a size, it is once, few, many or the class of an expanded clone; other rows omit it.

abundance: -; j_gene: TRBJ1-1; d_gene: -; v_gene: TRBV10-3; CDR3nt: TGTGCCATCAGTGCAGCTGAGAACACTGAAGCTTTCTTT; CDR3aa: CAISAAENTEAFF
abundance: -; j_gene: TRBJ1-2; d_gene: TRBD1; v_gene: TRBV11-2; CDR3nt: TGTGCCAGCAGCTTCCGGGACAGTCGTGGCTACACCTTC; CDR3aa: CASSFRDSRGYTF
abundance: -; j_gene: TRBJ1-2; d_gene: TRBD1; v_gene: TRBV20-1; CDR3nt: TGCAGTGCCGAGACAGGGAGGGGCTATGGCTACACCTTC; CDR3aa: CSAETGRGYGYTF
abundance: -; j_gene: TRBJ2-3; d_gene: -; v_gene: TRBV11-1; CDR3nt: TGTGCCAGCAGCTTGATGAGGGCTAGCACAGATACGCAGTATTTT; CDR3aa: CASSLMRASTDTQYF
abundance: few; j_gene: TRBJ1-1; d_gene: -; v_gene: TRBV7-9; CDR3nt: TGTGCCAGCAGCTCCACAATGAACACTGAAGCTTTCTTT; CDR3aa: CASSSTMNTEAFF
abundance: few; j_gene: TRBJ2-1; d_gene: TRBD2; v_gene: TRBV27; CDR3nt: TGTGCCAGCAGCTCTGGACTAGCGGGGGGCGAAACCTACAATGAGCAGTTCTTC; CDR3aa: CASSSGLAGGETYNEQFF
abundance: few; j_gene: TRBJ2-5; d_gene: TRBD1; v_gene: TRBV7-2; CDR3nt: TGTGCCAACTCGCGGGACAGGGAAGAGACCCAGTACTTC; CDR3aa: CANSRDREETQYF
abundance: -; j_gene: TRBJ2-4; d_gene: -; v_gene: TRBV2; CDR3nt: TGTGCCAGCAGTGAACTGACTAATCGGGACATTCAGTACTTC; CDR3aa: CASSELTNRDIQYF
abundance: -; j_gene: TRBJ1-1; d_gene: -; v_gene: TRBV3-1; CDR3nt: TGTGCCAGCAGCCTCGAGGGTGAGACTGAAGCTTTCTTT; CDR3aa: CASSLEGETEAFF
abundance: many; j_gene: TRBJ2-6; d_gene: TRBD1; v_gene: TRBV7-9; CDR3nt: TGTGCCAGCAGCGGAAGGGACAGGGGGAACCCTGGGGCCAACGTCCTGACTTTC; CDR3aa: CASSGRDRGNPGANVLTF
abundance: -; j_gene: TRBJ2-3; d_gene: -; v_gene: TRBV7-9; CDR3nt: TGTGCCAGCAGCTTTGCTGTCACAGATACGCAGTATTTT; CDR3aa: CASSFAVTDTQYF
abundance: -; j_gene: TRBJ2-1; d_gene: TRBD2; v_gene: TRBV27; CDR3nt: TGTGCCAGCAGTTTGACCCTAGCGGGGGCCTCCTACAATGAGCAGTTCTTC; CDR3aa: CASSLTLAGASYNEQFF
abundance: -; j_gene: TRBJ2-1; d_gene: -; v_gene: TRBV12-3/TRBV12-4; CDR3nt: TGTGCCAGCAGCCAGGAAGAGAGACTTGAGCAGTTCTTC; CDR3aa: CASSQEERLEQFF
abundance: few; j_gene: TRBJ1-1; d_gene: -; v_gene: TRBV25-1; CDR3nt: TGTGCCAGCAGTGAAAACGGTGCTTGGACTGAAGCTTTCTTT; CDR3aa: CASSENGAWTEAFF
abundance: -; j_gene: TRBJ2-7; d_gene: -; v_gene: TRBV7-2; CDR3nt: TGTGCCAGCAGCGCCCAGGGTGGTTACGAGCAGTACTTC; CDR3aa: CASSAQGGYEQYF
abundance: -; j_gene: TRBJ1-1; d_gene: TRBD1; v_gene: TRBV5-1; CDR3nt: TGCGCCAGCAGCTGGGGGACAGGGGTGGTGTACACTGAAGCTTTCTTT; CDR3aa: CASSWGTGVVYTEAFF
abundance: few; j_gene: TRBJ2-1; d_gene: TRBD2; v_gene: TRBV19; CDR3nt: TGTGCCACCATTAGCGGGGGGGCCGACAATGAGCAGTTCTTC; CDR3aa: CATISGGADNEQFF
abundance: -; j_gene: TRBJ2-5; d_gene: -; v_gene: TRBV27; CDR3nt: TGTGCCAGCAGGGCAGGGTGGGCCCAGGAGACCCAGTACTTC; CDR3aa: CASRAGWAQETQYF
abundance: -; j_gene: TRBJ2-7; d_gene: TRBD1; v_gene: TRBV7-6; CDR3nt: TGTGCCAGCAGCCCCACAGGGGGAATCTACGAGCAGTACTTC; CDR3aa: CASSPTGGIYEQYF
abundance: few; j_gene: TRBJ2-7; d_gene: -; v_gene: TRBV30; CDR3nt: TGTGCCTGGACCTCCCGGGACGGGACCTACGAGCAGTACTTC; CDR3aa: CAWTSRDGTYEQYF
abundance: few; j_gene: TRBJ1-6; d_gene: TRBD1; v_gene: TRBV5-5; CDR3nt: TGTGCCAGCGGGACAGAGTCCTATAATTCACCCCTCCACTTT; CDR3aa: CASGTESYNSPLHF
abundance: -; j_gene: TRBJ1-1; d_gene: -; v_gene: TRBV27; CDR3nt: TGTGCCAGCAGGATCAGGCCCGGGGACACTGAAGCTTTCTTT; CDR3aa: CASRIRPGDTEAFF
abundance: few; j_gene: TRBJ2-1; d_gene: -; v_gene: TRBV6-5; CDR3nt: TGTGCCAGCAGAGATGAGGGGGGGCCCTACAATGAGCAGTTCTTC; CDR3aa: CASRDEGGPYNEQFF
abundance: many; j_gene: TRBJ2-7; d_gene: -; v_gene: TRBV6-2/TRBV6-3; CDR3nt: TGTGCCAGCAGTTACTCTACCGTTCGCCGGGGGGAGCAGTACTTC; CDR3aa: CASSYSTVRRGEQYF